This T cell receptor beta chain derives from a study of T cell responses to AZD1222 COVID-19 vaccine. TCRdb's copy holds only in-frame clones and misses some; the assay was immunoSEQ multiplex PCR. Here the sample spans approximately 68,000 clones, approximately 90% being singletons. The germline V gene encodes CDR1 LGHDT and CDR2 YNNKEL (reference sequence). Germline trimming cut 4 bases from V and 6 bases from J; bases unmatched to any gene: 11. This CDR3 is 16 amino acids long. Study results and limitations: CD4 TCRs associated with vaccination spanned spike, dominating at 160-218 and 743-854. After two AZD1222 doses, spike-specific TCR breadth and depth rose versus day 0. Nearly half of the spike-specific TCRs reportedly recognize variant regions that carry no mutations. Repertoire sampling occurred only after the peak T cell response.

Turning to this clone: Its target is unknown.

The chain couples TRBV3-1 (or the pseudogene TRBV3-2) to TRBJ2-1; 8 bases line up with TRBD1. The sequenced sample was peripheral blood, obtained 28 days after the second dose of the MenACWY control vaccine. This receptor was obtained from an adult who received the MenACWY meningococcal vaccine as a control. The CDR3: CASSLRKGQGVNEQFF. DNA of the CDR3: TGTGCCAGCAGCCTAAGAAAAGGACAGGGAGTCAATGAGCAGTTCTTC.